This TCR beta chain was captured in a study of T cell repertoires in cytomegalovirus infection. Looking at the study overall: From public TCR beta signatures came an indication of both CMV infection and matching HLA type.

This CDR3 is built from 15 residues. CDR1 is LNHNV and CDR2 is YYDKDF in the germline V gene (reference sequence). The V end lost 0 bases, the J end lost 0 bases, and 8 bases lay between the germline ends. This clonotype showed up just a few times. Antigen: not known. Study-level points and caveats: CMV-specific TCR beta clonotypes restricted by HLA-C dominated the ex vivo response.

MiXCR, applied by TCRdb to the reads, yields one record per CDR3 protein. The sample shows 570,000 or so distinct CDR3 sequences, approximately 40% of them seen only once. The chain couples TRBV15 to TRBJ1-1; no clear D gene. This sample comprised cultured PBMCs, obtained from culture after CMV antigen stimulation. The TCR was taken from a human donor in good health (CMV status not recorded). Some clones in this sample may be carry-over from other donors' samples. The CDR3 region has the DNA TGTGCCACCAGCAGAGATTTGGGCATGAACACTGAAGCTTTCTTT. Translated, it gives CATSRDLGMNTEAFF.